This TCR beta chain was identified in a study of CD8+CD57+ T cells in acquired aplastic anemia. CDR3 and TCR beta VDJ profiling relied on a genomic DNA template. One entry per CDR3 protein results from TCRdb running MiXCR on the reads. Altogether about 220,000 distinct CDR3 sequences are present, about 37% being singletons, with the ten largest covering roughly 1.1%. Of note for this clonotype: The antigen is not known. This may be a read error, as it is one base from a much larger clone. No conserved phenylalanine or tryptophan ends this CDR3, so it is likely a read error.

The junction had 9 bases not matched to a gene; V was cut back by 5 bases and J by 10 bases. The V gene's germline CDR1 is MNHNS and CDR2 SASEGT. The CDR3 is 15 amino acids. Overall study results and limits: Controls did not differ significantly from patients in CD8+ Simpson's diversity.

The chain combines TRBV6-1 with TRBJ1-6, with 9 positions matching TRBD1. Specimen: sorted CD4+, CD8+, or CD8+CD57+ T cells (not recorded which) from PBMCs. This receptor was obtained from a human donor in good health, serving as a control. CDR3 sequence: CASSQVTGGQSPLHS. The CDR3 nucleotides are TGTGCCAGCAGTCAAGTCACAGGGGGCCAGTCACCCCTCCACTCT.